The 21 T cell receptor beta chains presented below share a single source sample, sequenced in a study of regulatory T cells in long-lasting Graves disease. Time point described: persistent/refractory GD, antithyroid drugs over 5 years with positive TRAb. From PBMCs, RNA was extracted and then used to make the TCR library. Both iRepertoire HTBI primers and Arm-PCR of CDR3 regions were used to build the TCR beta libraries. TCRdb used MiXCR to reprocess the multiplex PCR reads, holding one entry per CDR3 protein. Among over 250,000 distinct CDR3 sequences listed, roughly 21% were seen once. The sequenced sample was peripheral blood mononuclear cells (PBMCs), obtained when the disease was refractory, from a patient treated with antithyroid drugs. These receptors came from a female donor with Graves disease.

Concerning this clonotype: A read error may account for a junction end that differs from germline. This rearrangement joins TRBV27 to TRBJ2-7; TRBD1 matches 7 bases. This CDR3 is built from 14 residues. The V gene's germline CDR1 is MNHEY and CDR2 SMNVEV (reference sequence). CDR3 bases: TGTGCCAGCAGTTCTGACAGGGCCTCCTACGAGCGGTACTTC. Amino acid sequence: CASSSDRASYERYF.

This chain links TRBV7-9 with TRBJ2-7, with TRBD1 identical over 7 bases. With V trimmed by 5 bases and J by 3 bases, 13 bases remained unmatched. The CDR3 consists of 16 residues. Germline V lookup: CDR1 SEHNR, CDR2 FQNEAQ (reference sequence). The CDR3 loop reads CASSLSGGQNYYEQYF. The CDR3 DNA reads TGTGCCAGCAGCCTTTCTGGGGGACAGAACTACTACGAGCAGTACTTC.

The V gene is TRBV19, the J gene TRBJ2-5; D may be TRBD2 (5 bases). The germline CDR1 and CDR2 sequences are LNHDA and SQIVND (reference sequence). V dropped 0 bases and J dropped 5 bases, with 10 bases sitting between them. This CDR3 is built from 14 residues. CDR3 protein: CASSIEGVGETQYF. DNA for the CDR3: TGTGCCAGTAGTATAGAGGGAGTCGGCGAGACCCAGTACTTC.

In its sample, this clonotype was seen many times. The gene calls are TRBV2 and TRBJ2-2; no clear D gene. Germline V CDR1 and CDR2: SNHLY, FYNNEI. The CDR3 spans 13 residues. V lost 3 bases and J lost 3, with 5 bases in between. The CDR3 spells CASSDRYTGELFF. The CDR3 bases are TGTGCCAGCAGTGACCGTTACACCGGGGAGCTGTTTTTT.

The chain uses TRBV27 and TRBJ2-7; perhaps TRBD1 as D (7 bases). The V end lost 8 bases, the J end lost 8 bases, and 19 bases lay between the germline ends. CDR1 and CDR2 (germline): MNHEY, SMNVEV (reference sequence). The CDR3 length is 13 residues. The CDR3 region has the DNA TGTGCCAGCGGGAGGACAGGTGGGGGCCAGCAGTACTTC. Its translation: CASGRTGGGQQYF.

The CDR3 here is CASSETGFGESGAFF. DNA for the CDR3: TGTGCCAGCAGCGAGACAGGGTTCGGGGAGAGTGGAGCTTTCTTT. J is TRBJ1-1 and V is TRBV27; 7 bases align to TRBD1. Germline loops: CDR1 MNHEY, CDR2 SMNVEV (reference sequence). The V and J ends lost 6 bases and 10 bases, in that order; junction bases with no gene match: 17. The CDR3 is 15 amino acids.

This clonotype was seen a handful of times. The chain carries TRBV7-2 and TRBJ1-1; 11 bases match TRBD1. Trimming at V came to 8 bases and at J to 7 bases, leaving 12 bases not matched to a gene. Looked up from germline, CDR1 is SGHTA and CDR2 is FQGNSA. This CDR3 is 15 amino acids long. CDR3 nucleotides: TGTGCCAGCGGGAGGACAGGGGGCGGATGGGGTGAAGCTTTCTTT. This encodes CASGRTGGGWGEAFF. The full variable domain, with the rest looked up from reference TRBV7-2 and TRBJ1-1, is GAGVSQSPSNKVTEKGKDVELRCDPISGHTALYWYRQSLGQGLEFLIYFQGNSAPDKSGLPSDRFSAERTGGSVSTLTIQRTQQEDSAVYLCASGRTGGGWGEAFFGQGTRLTVV.

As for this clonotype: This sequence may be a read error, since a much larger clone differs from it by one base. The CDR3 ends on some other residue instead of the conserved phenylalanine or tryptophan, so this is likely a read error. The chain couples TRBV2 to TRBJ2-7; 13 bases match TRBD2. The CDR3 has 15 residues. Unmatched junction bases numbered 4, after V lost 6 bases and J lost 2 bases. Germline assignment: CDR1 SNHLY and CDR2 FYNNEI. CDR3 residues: CASSLGTSGTYEQYS. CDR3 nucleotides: TGTGCCAGCAGCTTAGGGACTAGCGGGACCTACGAGCAGTACTCC.

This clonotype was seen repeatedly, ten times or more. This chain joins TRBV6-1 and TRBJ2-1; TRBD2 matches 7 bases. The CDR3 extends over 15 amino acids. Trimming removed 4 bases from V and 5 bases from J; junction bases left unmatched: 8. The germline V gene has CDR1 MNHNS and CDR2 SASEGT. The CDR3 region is CASSGYFLADNEQFF. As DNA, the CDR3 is TGTGCCAGCAGTGGATATTTTCTAGCGGACAATGAGCAGTTCTTC.

The CDR3 sequence is CSASRSANTGELFF. CDR3 nucleotides: TGCAGTGCTAGTAGGTCGGCGAACACCGGGGAGCTGTTTTTT. The V and J genes are TRBV20-1 and TRBJ2-2, with D uncertain. Deletions cut 3 bases from V and 0 bases from J, with 8 bases between. The CDR3 consists of 14 residues. The germline V gene encodes CDR1 DFQATT and CDR2 SNEGSKA (reference sequence).

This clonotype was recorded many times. The CDR3 region has the DNA TGTGCCAGCAGCCTCACAGGGTGGAGTGGCTACACCTTC. It codes for CASSLTGWSGYTF. This sequence joins TRBV7-2 and TRBJ1-2, with D perhaps matching TRBD1 (6 bases). In germline, CDR1 is SGHTA, CDR2 FQGNSA. V gave up 5 bases and J gave up 7 bases, with 14 bases separating them. The CDR3 runs 13 residues.

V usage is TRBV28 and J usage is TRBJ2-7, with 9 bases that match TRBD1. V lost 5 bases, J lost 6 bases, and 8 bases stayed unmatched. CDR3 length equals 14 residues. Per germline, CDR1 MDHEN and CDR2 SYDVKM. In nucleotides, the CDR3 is TGTGCCAGCAGTAGAAGCGGGACAGGGTTCGAGCAGTACTTC. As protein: CASSRSGTGFEQYF.

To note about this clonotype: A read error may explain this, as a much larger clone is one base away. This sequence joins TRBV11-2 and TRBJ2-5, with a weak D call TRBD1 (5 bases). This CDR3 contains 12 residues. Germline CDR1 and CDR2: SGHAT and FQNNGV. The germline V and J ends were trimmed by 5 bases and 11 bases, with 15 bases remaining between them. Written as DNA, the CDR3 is TGTGCCAGCAGCGCAAGACAGTACCAGCAGTACTTC. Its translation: CASSARQYQQYF. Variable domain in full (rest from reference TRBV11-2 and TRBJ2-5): EAGVAQSPRYKIIEKRQSVAFWCNPISGHATLYWYQQILGQGPKLLIQFQNNGVVDDSQLPKDRFSAERLKGVDSTLKIQPAKLEDSAVYLCASSARQYQQYFGPGTRLLVL.

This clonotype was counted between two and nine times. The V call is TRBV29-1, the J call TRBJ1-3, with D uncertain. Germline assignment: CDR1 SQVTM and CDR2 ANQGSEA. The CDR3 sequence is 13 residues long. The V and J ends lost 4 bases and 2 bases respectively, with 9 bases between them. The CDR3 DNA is TGCAGCGTTGCACCCCAGCCTGGAAACACCATATATTTT. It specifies CSVAPQPGNTIYF. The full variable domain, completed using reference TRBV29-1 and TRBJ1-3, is SAVISQKPSRDICQRGTSLTIQCQVDSQVTMMFWYRQQPGQSLTLIATANQGSEATYESGFVIDKFPISRPNLTFSTLTVSNMSPEDSSIYLCSVAPQPGNTIYFGEGSWLTVV.

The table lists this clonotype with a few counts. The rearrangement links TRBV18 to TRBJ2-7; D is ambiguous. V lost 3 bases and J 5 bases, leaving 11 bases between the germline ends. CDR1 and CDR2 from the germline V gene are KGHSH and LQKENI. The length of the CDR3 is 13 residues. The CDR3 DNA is TGTGCCAGCTCACCGACCCCGGCGGACGAGCAGTACTTC. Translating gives CASSPTPADEQYF.

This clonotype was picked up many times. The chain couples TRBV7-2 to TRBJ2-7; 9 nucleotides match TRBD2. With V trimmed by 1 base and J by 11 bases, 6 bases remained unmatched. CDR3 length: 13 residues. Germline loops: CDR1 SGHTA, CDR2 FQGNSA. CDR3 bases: TGTGCCAGCAGCTTAGGATCTGAGCGGGAGGAGTACTTC. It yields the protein CASSLGSEREEYF.

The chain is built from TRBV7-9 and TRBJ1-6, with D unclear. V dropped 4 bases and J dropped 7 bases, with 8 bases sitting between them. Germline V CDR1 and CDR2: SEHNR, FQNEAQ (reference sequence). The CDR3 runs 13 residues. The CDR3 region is CASSSSENSPLHF. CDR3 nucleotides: TGTGCCAGCAGCTCATCGGAAAATTCACCCCTCCACTTT.

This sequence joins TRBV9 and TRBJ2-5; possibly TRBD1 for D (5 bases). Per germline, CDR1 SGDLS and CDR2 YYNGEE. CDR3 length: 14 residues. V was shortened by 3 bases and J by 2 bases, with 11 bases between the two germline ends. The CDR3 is CASSATVLQETQYF. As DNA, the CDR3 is TGTGCCAGCAGCGCGACAGTACTACAAGAGACCCAGTACTTC. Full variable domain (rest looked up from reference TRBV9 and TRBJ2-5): DSGVTQTPKHLITATGQRVTLRCSPRSGDLSVYWYQQSLDQGLQFLIQYYNGEERAKGNILERFSAQQFPDLHSELNLSSLELGDSALYFCASSATVLQETQYFGPGTRLLVL.

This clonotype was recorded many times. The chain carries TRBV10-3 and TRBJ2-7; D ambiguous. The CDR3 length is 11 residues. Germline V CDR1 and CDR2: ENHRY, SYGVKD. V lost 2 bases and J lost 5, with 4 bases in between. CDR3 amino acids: CAISEGDEQYF. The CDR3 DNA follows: TGTGCCATCAGTGAGGGCGACGAGCAGTACTTC.

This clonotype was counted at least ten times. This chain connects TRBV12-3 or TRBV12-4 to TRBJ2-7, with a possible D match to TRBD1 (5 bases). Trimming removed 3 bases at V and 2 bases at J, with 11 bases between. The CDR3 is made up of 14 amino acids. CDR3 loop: CASSFSGATYEQYF. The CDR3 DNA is TGTGCCAGCAGTTTTAGTGGGGCAACCTACGAGCAGTACTTC.

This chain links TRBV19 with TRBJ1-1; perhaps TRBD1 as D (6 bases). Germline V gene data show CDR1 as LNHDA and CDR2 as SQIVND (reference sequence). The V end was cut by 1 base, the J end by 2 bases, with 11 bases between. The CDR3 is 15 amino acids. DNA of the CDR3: TGTGCCAGTAGTATAGGGGCAGGGGCAAACACTGAAGCTTTCTTT. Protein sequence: CASSIGAGANTEAFF. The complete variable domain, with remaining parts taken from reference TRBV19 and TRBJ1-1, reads DGGITQSPKYLFRKEGQNVTLSCEQNLNHDAMYWYRQDPGQGLRLIYYSQIVNDFQKGDIAEGYSVSREKKESFPLTVTSAQKNPTAFYLCASSIGAGANTEAFFGQGTRLTVV.